This is a list of T cell receptor beta chains from one sample in a study of monozygotic twins with cystic fibrosis. Clones were read by immunoSEQ multiplex PCR, and TCRdb kept only the in-frame ones, dropping some. The repertoire has about 20,000 clones, almost 97% of them found once; the top ten carry 0.6% to 0.7%. The sample comprised blood. These receptors were obtained from a girl aged 2-15 years with cystic fibrosis. The CDR3 runs from the conserved cysteine through the conserved F or W. The D gene is left open where the match is weak. Only some rows state a clone size, as once, few, many or a class for expanded clones.

v_gene,abundance,j_gene,d_gene,CDR3nt,CDR3aa
TRBV29-1,.,TRBJ2-5,.,TGCAGCGTCACTCTAGATGGAGAGACCCAGTACTTC,CSVTLDGETQYF
TRBV28,.,TRBJ2-5,TRBD2,TGTGCCAGCAGGAGGGCGGGGGGCGTAGAGACCCAGTACTTC,CASRRAGGVETQYF
TRBV14,.,TRBJ1-1,.,TGTGCCAGCACCTCCTGGGAGAACACTGAAGCTTTCTTT,CASTSWENTEAFF
TRBV29-1,.,TRBJ2-7,.,TGCAGCGTTGATTTTGACTACGAGCAGTACTTC,CSVDFDYEQYF
TRBV7-8,.,TRBJ2-2,TRBD1,TGTGCCAGCAGCCCCGGGACAGGGACCACCGGGGAGCTGTTTTTT,CASSPGTGTTGELFF
TRBV10-2,.,TRBJ2-1,TRBD2,TGCGCCAGCAGTGCCAGGACTAGCGGGATATATGAGCAGTTCTTC,CASSARTSGIYEQFF
TRBV9,.,TRBJ2-3,.,TGTGCCAGCAGCGGGGTCACAGATACGCAGTATTTT,CASSGVTDTQYF
TRBV7-2,.,TRBJ2-3,TRBD2,TGTGCCAGCAGCTTAAAGGCTAGCGGGGCGGCGCAGTATTTT,CASSLKASGAAQYF
TRBV6-5,once,TRBJ1-1,.,TGTGCCAGCAGTTACTCGGCTGTCATGAACACTGAAGCTTTCTTT,CASSYSAVMNTEAFF
TRBV6-1,.,TRBJ1-1,.,TGTGCCAGCAGCAAAGGGGCTTGGCAGCCAGAAGCTTTCTTT,CASSKGAWQPEAFF
TRBV6-6,.,TRBJ1-2,.,TGTGCCAGCAGTTACCCCGGCAGGGAAGTCCTCTATGGCTACACCTTC,CASSYPGREVLYGYTF
TRBV4-3,.,TRBJ1-1,.,TGCGCCAGCAGCCAAGACAGGGGACGCACTGAAGCTTTCTTT,CASSQDRGRTEAFF
TRBV5-1,.,TRBJ2-1,TRBD2,TGCGCCAGCAGCTTGACTAGCGGGGGACCAGAGCAGTTCTTC,CASSLTSGGPEQFF
TRBV5-1,.,TRBJ2-7,.,TGCGCCAGCAGCTTGTTCAGTCTGGGCTACGAGCAGTACTTC,CASSLFSLGYEQYF
TRBV19,.,TRBJ1-2,.,TGTGCCAGTAGTATAGATGGGGGGACCCTCTATGGCTACACCTTC,CASSIDGGTLYGYTF
TRBV28,.,TRBJ1-4,TRBD1,TGTGCCAGCAGTCCACAGACAGGGGGTAGTGAAAAACTGTTTTTT,CASSPQTGGSEKLFF
TRBV7-2,.,TRBJ1-1,TRBD1,TGTGCCAGCAGCTCCAGGACAGGGGTCAACACTGAAGCTTTCTTT,CASSSRTGVNTEAFF
TRBV6-1,.,TRBJ2-7,.,TGTGCCAGCAGTGAAGCTCTCGAGGGCTGGTACGAGCAGTACTTC,CASSEALEGWYEQYF
TRBV10-2,.,TRBJ2-2,.,TGCGCCAGCAGTGACTGGGGGCCCCCCGGGGAGCTGTTTTTT,CASSDWGPPGELFF
TRBV6-1,.,TRBJ1-6,.,TGTGCCAGCAAGACAGCCCTACCCCTCCACTTT,CASKTALPLHF
TRBV27,once,TRBJ2-3,TRBD2,TGTGCCAGCAGTGAACTACGTGTAGCGGGGGGGCCAACAGATACGCAGTATTTT,CASSELRVAGGPTDTQYF
TRBV19,.,TRBJ2-7,.,TGTGCCAGTAGTATAGACAGGGGAGGCTACGAGCAGTACTTC,CASSIDRGGYEQYF
TRBV7-9,.,TRBJ2-7,.,TGTGCCAGCAGCTTAAACCACGAGCAGTACTTC,CASSLNHEQYF
TRBV19,.,TRBJ2-3,TRBD1,TGTGCCAGTAGCCATACCGGGACAGGGCTACCCGATACGCAGTATTTT,CASSHTGTGLPDTQYF
TRBV9,.,TRBJ1-4,.,TGTGCCAGCAGCGTAGGGGCTGGGAATGAAAAACTGTTTTTT,CASSVGAGNEKLFF
TRBV4-3,.,TRBJ2-7,TRBD1,TGCGCCAGCAGCCAAGATATGTCGCGACAGGGGGCTATCGAGCAGTACTTC,CASSQDMSRQGAIEQYF
TRBV18,.,TRBJ1-5,.,TGTGCCAGCTCACCATTCGACAGGAGCTATAGCAATCAGCCCCAGCATTTT,CASSPFDRSYSNQPQHF
TRBV7-2,.,TRBJ2-1,TRBD1,TGTGCCAGCAGCTTATGGACAGGGGAAACCAATGAGCAGTTCTTC,CASSLWTGETNEQFF
TRBV5-1,.,TRBJ1-6,.,TGCGCCAGCAGCTTTGATAGGGTTCAATCACCCCTCCACTTT,CASSFDRVQSPLHF
TRBV27,.,TRBJ2-7,TRBD1,TGTGCCAGCAGTCCATGGGACAGACCCTACGAGCAGTACTTC,CASSPWDRPYEQYF
TRBV20-1,.,TRBJ2-5,.,TGCAGTGCTAGACAAGAGACCCAGTACTTC,CSARQETQYF
TRBV11-2,.,TRBJ2-3,.,TGTGCCAGCAGCTTGGGGGCGGGGGCAATTGGAGATACGCAGTATTTT,CASSLGAGAIGDTQYF